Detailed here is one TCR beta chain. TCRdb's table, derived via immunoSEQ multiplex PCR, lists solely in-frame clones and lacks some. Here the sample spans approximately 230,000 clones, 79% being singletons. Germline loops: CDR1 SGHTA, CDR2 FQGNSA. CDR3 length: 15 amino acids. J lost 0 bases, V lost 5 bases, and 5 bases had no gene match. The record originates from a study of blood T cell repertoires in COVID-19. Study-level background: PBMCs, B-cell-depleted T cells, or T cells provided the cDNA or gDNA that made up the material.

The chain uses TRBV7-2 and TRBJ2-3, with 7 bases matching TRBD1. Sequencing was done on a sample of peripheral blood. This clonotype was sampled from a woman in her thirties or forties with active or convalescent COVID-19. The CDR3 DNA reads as TGTGCCAGCAGCCTTCAGACAGGGAGCACAGATACGCAGTATTTT. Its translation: CASSLQTGSTDTQYF.